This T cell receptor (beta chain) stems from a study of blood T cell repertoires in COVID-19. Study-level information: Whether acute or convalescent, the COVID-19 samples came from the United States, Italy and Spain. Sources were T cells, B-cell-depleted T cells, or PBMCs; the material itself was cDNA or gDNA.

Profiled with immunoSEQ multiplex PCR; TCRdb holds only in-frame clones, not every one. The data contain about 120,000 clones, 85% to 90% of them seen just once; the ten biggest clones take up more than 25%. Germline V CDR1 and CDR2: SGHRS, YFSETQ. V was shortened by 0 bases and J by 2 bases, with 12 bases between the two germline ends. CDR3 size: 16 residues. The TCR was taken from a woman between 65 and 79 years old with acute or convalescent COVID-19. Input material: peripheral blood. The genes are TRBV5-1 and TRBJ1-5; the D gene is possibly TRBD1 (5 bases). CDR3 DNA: TGCGCCAGCAGCTTGGATGCAGGGAATGGCAATCAGCCCCAGCATTTT. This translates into CASSLDAGNGNQPQHF.